The rows below give T cell receptor beta chains drawn from one sample of a study of T cell responses to AZD1222 COVID-19 vaccine. The assay was immunoSEQ multiplex PCR, and TCRdb's table has in-frame clones only and misses some. The repertoire includes roughly 150,000 clones, 90% to 95% of them detected once, and more than 1.4% sits in the top ten. Material: peripheral blood, obtained on day 0 of AZD1222 vaccination. These receptors were collected from an adult in good health. Both conserved end residues are part of each CDR3. The D gene is left open where the match is weak. Where a row states a size, it is once, few, many or the class of an expanded clone; other rows omit it.

v_call,clone_size,cdr3_length,j_call,d_call,cdr3_aa,cdr3_nt
TRBV6-5,-,13,TRBJ1-4,-,CASSWATNEKLFF,TGTGCCAGCAGTTGGGCAACTAATGAAAAACTGTTTTTT
TRBV6-5,once,13,TRBJ2-7,-,CASSYSERDEQYF,TGTGCCAGCAGTTACTCAGAACGGGACGAGCAGTACTTC
TRBV18,few,12,TRBJ2-7,-,CASSDRTAEQYF,TGTGCCAGCTCAGATAGGACAGCCGAGCAGTACTTC
TRBV4-1,-,14,TRBJ2-1,-,CASSQDRPYNEQFF,TGCGCCAGCAGCCAAGATAGGCCTTACAATGAGCAGTTCTTC
TRBV24-1,-,13,TRBJ2-3,-,CATSDFPLRTQYF,TGTGCCACCAGTGATTTCCCCTTACGTACGCAGTATTTT
TRBV3-1/TRBV3-2,-,16,TRBJ2-7,TRBD1,CASTHGDRGRPYEQYF,TGTGCCAGCACTCATGGGGACAGGGGACGCCCCTACGAGCAGTACTTC
TRBV7-9,-,13,TRBJ2-1,-,CADHLVGDNEQFF,TGTGCCGACCACTTGGTGGGGGACAATGAGCAGTTCTTC
TRBV3-1/TRBV3-2,-,18,TRBJ2-7,TRBD1,CASSQAGTGDTRAREQYF,TGTGCCAGCAGCCAAGCAGGGACAGGGGACACGAGGGCGAGGGAGCAGTACTTC
TRBV3-1/TRBV3-2,-,16,TRBJ1-5,TRBD1,CASSHTKTGGLEAQHF,TGTGCCAGCAGCCACACAAAGACAGGGGGACTGGAAGCCCAGCATTTT
TRBV11-2,-,18,TRBJ1-2,TRBD1,CASSFSVGQAGQFYGYTF,TGTGCCAGCAGCTTTTCCGTAGGTCAGGCGGGACAGTTCTATGGCTACACCTTC
TRBV11-3,-,16,TRBJ2-1,-,CASSILSFGSYNEQFF,TGTGCCAGCAGCATTCTTAGCTTTGGCTCCTACAATGAGCAGTTCTTC
TRBV7-9,-,15,TRBJ2-1,-,CASSSGPTGIGEQFF,TGTGCCAGCAGCTCGGGACCGACTGGAATAGGGGAGCAGTTCTTC
TRBV10-3,-,13,TRBJ2-1,-,CAISGGWAEEQFF,TGTGCCATCAGTGGGGGGTGGGCCGAGGAGCAGTTCTTC
TRBV15,-,15,TRBJ1-1,-,CATSRAGEQGTEAFF,TGTGCCACCAGCAGAGCAGGGGAGCAAGGCACTGAAGCTTTCTTT
TRBV2,-,13,TRBJ1-2,TRBD1,CASEGQGAGGYTF,TGTGCCAGCGAAGGACAGGGGGCCGGTGGCTACACCTTC
TRBV7-2,-,13,TRBJ2-1,-,CASSFRGYNEQFF,TGTGCCAGCAGCTTTCGCGGATACAATGAGCAGTTCTTC
TRBV5-1,-,16,TRBJ1-5,-,CASSFRGLGSNQPQHF,TGCGCCAGCAGCTTCCGGGGGCTAGGAAGCAATCAGCCCCAGCATTTT
TRBV7-8,-,18,TRBJ2-3,TRBD2,CASSLSRLAGGATDTQYF,TGTGCCAGCAGCTTATCGAGACTAGCGGGAGGTGCCACAGATACGCAGTATTTT
TRBV7-8,-,14,TRBJ2-7,-,CASSPEAVPYEQYF,TGTGCCAGCAGCCCCGAGGCAGTGCCCTACGAGCAGTACTTC
TRBV28,once,16,TRBJ2-1,TRBD1,CASSRRTGGNDNEQFF,TGTGCCAGCAGCCGTCGGACAGGGGGCAATGACAATGAGCAGTTCTTC
TRBV5-1,-,15,TRBJ1-1,TRBD1,CASSLEGAQDTEAFF,TGCGCCAGCAGCTTGGAGGGGGCGCAGGACACTGAAGCTTTCTTT
TRBV6-5,-,15,TRBJ1-5,-,CASSYGGGGNQPQHF,TGTGCCAGCAGTTACGGGGGGGGCGGCAATCAGCCCCAGCATTTT
TRBV11-3,-,15,TRBJ2-2,-,CASSLDTGLSGELFF,TGTGCCAGCAGCTTAGACACAGGGTTGTCCGGGGAGCTGTTTTTT
TRBV18,-,16,TRBJ2-1,-,CASSMTGTDRWNEQFF,TGTGCCAGCTCAATGACCGGGACGGACCGCTGGAATGAGCAGTTCTTC
TRBV25-1,once,15,TRBJ2-5,-,CASSALRGGRETQYF,TGTGCCAGCAGCGCCCTGAGGGGGGGTAGGGAGACCCAGTACTTC
TRBV7-2,-,15,TRBJ2-4,-,CASSRDPAAKNIQYF,TGTGCCAGCAGCCGGGACCCCGCGGCCAAAAACATTCAGTACTTC
TRBV28,-,13,TRBJ2-1,-,CASSLTIGGEQFF,TGTGCCAGCAGTTTAACTATCGGTGGTGAGCAGTTCTTC
TRBV12-3/TRBV12-4,-,11,TRBJ2-5,-,CASSIEETQYF,TGTGCCAGCAGTATAGAAGAGACCCAGTACTTC
TRBV7-7,-,14,TRBJ2-3,-,CASSLSPGADTQYF,TGTGCTAGCAGCTTGTCTCCGGGGGCAGATACGCAGTATTTT
TRBV5-6,-,15,TRBJ1-2,-,CASSSRQQPFYGYTF,TGTGCCAGCAGCTCCAGACAGCAACCTTTCTATGGCTACACCTTC
TRBV5-6,-,15,TRBJ2-1,TRBD2,CASSYGLAGTREQFF,TGTGCCAGCAGCTACGGACTAGCGGGGACTAGGGAGCAGTTCTTC
TRBV5-1,-,14,TRBJ2-7,-,CASSLVRSSYEQYF,TGCGCCAGCAGCTTGGTCAGGAGCTCCTACGAGCAGTACTTC
TRBV5-1,-,15,TRBJ2-7,-,CASSLGSDRQAEQYF,TGCGCCAGCAGCTTGGGAAGCGACAGGCAGGCCGAGCAGTACTTC
TRBV12-5,-,18,TRBJ2-1,TRBD2,CASGLFTGLGSPRGEQFF,TGTGCTAGTGGTTTGTTTACAGGACTAGGTTCCCCTAGGGGTGAGCAGTTCTTC
TRBV12-3/TRBV12-4,-,13,TRBJ2-1,TRBD1,CASSGTGVREQFF,TGTGCCAGCTCCGGGACAGGGGTGAGAGAGCAGTTCTTC
TRBV7-9,-,14,TRBJ2-5,-,CASSLRGGRKTQYF,TGTGCCAGCAGCTTAAGGGGCGGGCGAAAGACCCAGTACTTC
TRBV5-1,-,14,TRBJ1-4,-,CASSTGTSYEKLFF,TGCGCCAGCAGCACGGGGACCTCATATGAAAAACTGTTTTTT
TRBV7-9,-,17,TRBJ2-3,-,CASSSLGWGSGTDTQYF,TGTGCCAGCAGTTCATTAGGGTGGGGGAGTGGGACAGATACGCAGTATTTT
TRBV5-1,-,15,TRBJ2-1,TRBD2,CASSLGLAGGDEQFF,TGCGCCAGCAGCTTGGGGCTAGCGGGAGGGGATGAGCAGTTCTTC
TRBV27,-,13,TRBJ1-1,-,CASRKGLDTEAFF,TGTGCCAGCAGGAAAGGCTTGGACACTGAAGCTTTCTTT